Presented here are 2 T cell receptor beta chains from one specimen sequenced in a study of graft-versus-host responses after intestinal transplantation. Some clones are missing from TCRdb's copy, which holds only in-frame ones; the method was immunoSEQ multiplex PCR. The sample has about 110,000 clones; roughly 92% are singletons. Their antigens are not known. Sequences were derived from unstimulated CD4+ T cells sorted from spleen or lymph node cells, sampled before transplant. The receptor set was obtained from a human donor who was the organ donor for an intestinal transplant.

V and J are TRBV19 and TRBJ2-5, with D maybe TRBD2 (6 bases). In germline, CDR1 is LNHDA, CDR2 SQIVND (reference sequence). This CDR3 is built from 14 residues. The V end lost 5 bases, the J end lost 4 bases, and 14 bases lay between the germline ends. The CDR3 is CASSPSGVSETQYF. DNA for the CDR3: TGTGCCAGTAGTCCTTCGGGGGTATCAGAGACCCAGTACTTC.

The chain uses TRBV28 and TRBJ2-3; D might be TRBD2 (5 bases). V gave up 6 bases and J gave up 5 bases, with 18 bases separating them. This CDR3 contains 15 residues. Germline CDR1 MDHEN, CDR2 SYDVKM. CDR3 sequence (DNA): TGTGCCAGCAGGGCCGGGATTACCTTTAAAGATACGCAGTATTTT. It encodes CASRAGITFKDTQYF.